This T cell receptor beta chain derives from a study of blood T cell repertoires in COVID-19. Sequencing used immunoSEQ multiplex PCR; TCRdb keeps in-frame clones, though not all of them. Among a few hundred thousand clones listed, around 91% were seen once. The V gene lost 0 bases and the J gene lost 6 bases, with 12 bases spanning the gap. CDR3 length: 14 residues. Germline CDR1 SGDLS, CDR2 YYNGEE. Recruits, aged roughly 18 to 90 years, lived in roughly 22 US areas. The sequenced sample consisted of PBMCs or T cells enriched from blood (not recorded which). This clonotype originated in a woman aged 18-29 years who had recovered from COVID-19. This chain connects TRBV9 to TRBJ2-5; maybe TRBD1 (6 bases). CDR3 nucleotides: TGTGCCAGCAGCGTAGCTTCAGGGGTTCAGACCCAGTACTTC. Amino acids: CASSVASGVQTQYF.